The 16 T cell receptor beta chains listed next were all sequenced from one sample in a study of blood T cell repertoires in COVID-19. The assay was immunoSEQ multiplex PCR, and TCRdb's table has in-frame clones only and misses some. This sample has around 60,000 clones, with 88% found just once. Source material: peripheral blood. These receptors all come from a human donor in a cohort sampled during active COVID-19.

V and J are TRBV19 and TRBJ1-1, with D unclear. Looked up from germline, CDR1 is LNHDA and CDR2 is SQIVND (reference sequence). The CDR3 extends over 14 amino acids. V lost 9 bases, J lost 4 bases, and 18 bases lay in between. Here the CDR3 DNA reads TGTGCCAGCATACGCGTTTTTGGCGGCACTGAAGCTTTCTTT. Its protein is CASIRVFGGTEAFF.

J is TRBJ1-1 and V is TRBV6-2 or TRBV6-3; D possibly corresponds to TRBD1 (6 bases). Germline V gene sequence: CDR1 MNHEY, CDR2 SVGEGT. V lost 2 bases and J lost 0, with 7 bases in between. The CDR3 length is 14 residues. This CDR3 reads CASSYQGMNTEAFF. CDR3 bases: TGTGCCAGCAGTTACCAGGGGATGAACACTGAAGCTTTCTTT.

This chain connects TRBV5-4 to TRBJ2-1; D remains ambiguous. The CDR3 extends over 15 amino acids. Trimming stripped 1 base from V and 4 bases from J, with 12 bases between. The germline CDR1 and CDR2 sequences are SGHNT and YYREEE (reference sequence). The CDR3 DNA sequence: TGTGCCAGCAGCTTGTCGACCCTCAGGTACAATGAGCAGTTCTTC. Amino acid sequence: CASSLSTLRYNEQFF.

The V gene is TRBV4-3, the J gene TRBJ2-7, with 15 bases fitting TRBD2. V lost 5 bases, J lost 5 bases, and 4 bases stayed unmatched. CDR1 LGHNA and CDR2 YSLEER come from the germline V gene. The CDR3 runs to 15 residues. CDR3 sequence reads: CASSEGLAGGNEQYF. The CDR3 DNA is TGCGCCAGCAGCGAGGGACTAGCGGGAGGAAACGAGCAGTACTTC.

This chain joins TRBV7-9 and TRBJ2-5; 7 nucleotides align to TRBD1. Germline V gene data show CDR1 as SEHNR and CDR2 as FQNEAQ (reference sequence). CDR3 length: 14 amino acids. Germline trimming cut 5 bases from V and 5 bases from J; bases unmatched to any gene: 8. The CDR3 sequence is CASSHRGKGETQYF. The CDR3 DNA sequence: TGTGCCAGCAGCCACAGGGGAAAAGGGGAGACCCAGTACTTC.

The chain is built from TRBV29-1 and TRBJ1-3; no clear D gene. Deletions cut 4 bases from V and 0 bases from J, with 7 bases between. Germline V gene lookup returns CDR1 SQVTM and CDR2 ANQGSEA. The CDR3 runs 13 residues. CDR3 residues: CSVASSSGNTIYF. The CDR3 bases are TGCAGCGTTGCATCGAGCTCTGGAAACACCATATATTTT.

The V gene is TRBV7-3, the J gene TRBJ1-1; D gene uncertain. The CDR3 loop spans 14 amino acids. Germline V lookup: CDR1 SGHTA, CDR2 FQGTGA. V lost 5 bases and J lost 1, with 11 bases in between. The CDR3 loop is CASSLTPGNTEAFF. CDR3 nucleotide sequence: TGTGCCAGCAGCCTGACGCCGGGGAACACTGAAGCTTTCTTT.

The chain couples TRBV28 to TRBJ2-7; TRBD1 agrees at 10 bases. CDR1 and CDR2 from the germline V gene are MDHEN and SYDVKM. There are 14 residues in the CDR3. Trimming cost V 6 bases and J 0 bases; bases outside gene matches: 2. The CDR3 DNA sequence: TGTGCCAGCAGCTGGGACAGGGGCTCCTACGAGCAGTACTTC. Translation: CASSWDRGSYEQYF. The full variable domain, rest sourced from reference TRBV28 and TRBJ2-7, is DVKVTQSSRYLVKRTGEKVFLECVQDMDHENMFWYRQDPGLGLRLIYFSYDVKMKEKGDIPEGYSVSREKKERFSLILESASTNQTSMYLCASSWDRGSYEQYFGPGTRLTVT.

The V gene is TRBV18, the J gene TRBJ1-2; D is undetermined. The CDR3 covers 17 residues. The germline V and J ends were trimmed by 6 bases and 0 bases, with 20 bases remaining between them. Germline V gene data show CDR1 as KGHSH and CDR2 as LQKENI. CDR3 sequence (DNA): TGTGCCAGCTCGGAGTCCCCGGTCGAGTTAGCTAACTATGGCTACACCTTC. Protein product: CASSESPVELANYGYTF.

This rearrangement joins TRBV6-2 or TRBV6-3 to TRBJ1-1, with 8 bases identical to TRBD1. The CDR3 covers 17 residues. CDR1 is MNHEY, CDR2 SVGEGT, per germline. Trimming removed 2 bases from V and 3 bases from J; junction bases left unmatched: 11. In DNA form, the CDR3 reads TGTGCCAGCAGTTACGGTTTGGGCAGGGGGCATCACACTGAAGCTTTCTTT. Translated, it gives CASSYGLGRGHHTEAFF.

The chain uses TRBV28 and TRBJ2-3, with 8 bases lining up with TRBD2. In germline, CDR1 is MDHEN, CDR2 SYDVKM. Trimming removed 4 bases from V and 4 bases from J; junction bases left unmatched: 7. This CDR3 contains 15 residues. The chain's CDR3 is CASSSQREYADTQYF. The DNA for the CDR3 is TGTGCCAGCAGTTCCCAGCGGGAGTATGCAGATACGCAGTATTTT.

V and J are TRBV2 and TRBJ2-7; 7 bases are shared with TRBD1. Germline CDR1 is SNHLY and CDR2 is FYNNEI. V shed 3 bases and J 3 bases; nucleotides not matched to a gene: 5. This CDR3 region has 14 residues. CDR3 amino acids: CASSEGQLLYEQYF. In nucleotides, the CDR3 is TGTGCCAGCAGTGAGGGACAGCTTCTCTACGAGCAGTACTTC.

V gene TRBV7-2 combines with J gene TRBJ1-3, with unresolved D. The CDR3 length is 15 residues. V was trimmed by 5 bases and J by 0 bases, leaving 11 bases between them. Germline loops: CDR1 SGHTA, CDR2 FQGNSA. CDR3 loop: CASSAYSSSGNTIYF. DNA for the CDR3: TGTGCCAGCAGCGCCTACAGTAGCTCTGGAAACACCATATATTTT.

CDR3 residues: CASSRGLAGDTQYF. In DNA form, the CDR3 reads TGTGCCAGCAGTCGGGGACTAGCAGGAGATACGCAGTATTTT. V usage is TRBV28 and J usage is TRBJ2-3, with 9 bases that match TRBD2. The CDR3 is 14 residues long. Germline assignment: CDR1 MDHEN and CDR2 SYDVKM. With V trimmed by 5 bases and J by 5 bases, 5 bases remained unmatched.

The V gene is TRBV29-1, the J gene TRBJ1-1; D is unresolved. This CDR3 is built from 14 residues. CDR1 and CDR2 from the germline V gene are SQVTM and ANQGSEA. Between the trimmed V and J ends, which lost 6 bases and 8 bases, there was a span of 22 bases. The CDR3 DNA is TGCAGCGTGCCGGGAGCCGGGCAAGACGGAGAAGCTTTCTTT. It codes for CSVPGAGQDGEAFF. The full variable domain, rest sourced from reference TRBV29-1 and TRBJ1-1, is SAVISQKPSRDICQRGTSLTIQCQVDSQVTMMFWYRQQPGQSLTLIATANQGSEATYESGFVIDKFPISRPNLTFSTLTVSNMSPEDSSIYLCSVPGAGQDGEAFFGQGTRLTVV.

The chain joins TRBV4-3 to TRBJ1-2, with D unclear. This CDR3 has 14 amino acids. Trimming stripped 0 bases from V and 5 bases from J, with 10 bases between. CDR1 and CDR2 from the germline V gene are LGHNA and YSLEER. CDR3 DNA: TGCGCCAGCAGCCAAGAAAGAGGAGAGTATGGCTACACCTTC. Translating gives CASSQERGEYGYTF.